Below, 29 T cell receptor beta chains from the same sample are listed, as sequenced in a study of OX40 agonist ivuxolimab in advanced cancers. The repertoire was sequenced with immunoSEQ multiplex PCR; TCRdb's copy has only in-frame clones and lacks some. The profile covers over 55,000 clones, with 85% to 90% appearing a single time and approximately 11% taken by the ten largest. The sample in question was CD4+ or CD8+ T cells sorted from blood, obtained in a trial of the OX40 agonist ivuxolimab. The receptor set was obtained from an adult with an advanced solid tumor such as melanoma, head and neck, liver or kidney cancer.

J is TRBJ1-5 and V is TRBV27; possibly TRBD1 for D (5 bases). V lost 2 bases and J 6 bases, leaving 20 bases between the germline ends. From germline, CDR1 is MNHEY and CDR2 SMNVEV (reference sequence). CDR3 length equals 17 residues. The CDR3 nucleotides are TGTGCCAGCAGTTTACGATCAGGGACGGTCTCTGGTCAGCCCCAGCATTTT. Its protein product is CASSLRSGTVSGQPQHF.

The chain couples TRBV5-6 to TRBJ1-6, with D possibly being TRBD1 (5 bases). V shed 0 bases and J shed 6 bases, with 10 bases lying between them. In germline, CDR1 is SGHDT, CDR2 YYEEEE. The CDR3 is 15 amino acids. In DNA form, the CDR3 reads TGTGCCAGCAGCTTGGCGGGACCGATTAATTCACCCCTCCACTTT. It yields the protein CASSLAGPINSPLHF.

The chain is built from TRBV28 and TRBJ2-2; D is ambiguous. Trimming left V 5 bases short and J 9 bases short, with 13 bases between. Looked up from germline, CDR1 is MDHEN and CDR2 is SYDVKM. This CDR3 comprises 13 residues. CDR3 bases: TGTGCCAGCAGTACCCCCGGAACCTGGGAGCTGTTTTTT. Translated: CASSTPGTWELFF.

The chain has TRBV6-1 and TRBJ2-2; D remains unclear. The V gene's germline CDR1 is MNHNS and CDR2 SASEGT. Between the trimmed V and J ends, which lost 0 bases and 8 bases, there was a span of 7 bases. The CDR3 totals 13 residues. This chain's CDR3 is CASSEAVRGELFF. In DNA, the CDR3 is TGTGCCAGCAGTGAAGCGGTGAGGGGGGAGCTGTTTTTT.

This clone has only one observation. The chain carries TRBV27 and TRBJ2-7, with TRBD2 identical over 8 bases. V lost 3 bases to trimming and J lost 7 bases; unmatched junction nucleotides: 8. The CDR3 length is 14 residues. Looked up from germline, CDR1 is MNHEY and CDR2 is SMNVEV (reference sequence). CDR3 sequence: CASSLAGTRVEQYF. As DNA, the CDR3 is TGTGCCAGCAGTTTGGCCGGGACTAGGGTGGAGCAGTACTTC.

The chain couples TRBV4-1 to TRBJ2-5; the D call may be TRBD1 or TRBD2 (6 bases each). The CDR3 length is 16 residues. The germline V and J ends were trimmed by 0 bases and 2 bases, with 13 bases remaining between them. Germline CDR1 MGHRA, CDR2 YSYEKL. CDR3 nucleotide sequence: TGCGCCAGCAGCCAAGAGAGGGGGGCCGGGCAAGAGACCCAGTACTTC. Protein product: CASSQERGAGQETQYF.

V and J are TRBV5-6 and TRBJ2-4; D unclear. Germline V gene data show CDR1 as SGHDT and CDR2 as YYEEEE. Trimming left V 2 bases short and J 7 bases short, with 4 bases between. The CDR3 spans 11 residues. This CDR3 is CASSFENIQYF. In DNA form, the CDR3 reads TGTGCCAGCAGCTTTGAGAACATTCAGTACTTC.

The J gene is TRBJ1-4, the V gene TRBV7-9; D gene uncertain. Trimming took off 4 bases at V and 7 bases at J, with 13 bases between the two ends. Germline CDR1 and CDR2: SEHNR and FQNEAQ (reference sequence). The CDR3 is 14 amino acids. The CDR3 coding sequence is TGTGCCAGCAGCTCCCGAGGTGATAGTGAAAAACTGTTTTTT. Its translation is CASSSRGDSEKLFF. The full variable domain, with the rest looked up from reference TRBV7-9 and TRBJ1-4, is DTGVSQNPRHKITKRGQNVTFRCDPISEHNRLYWYRQTLGQGPEFLTYFQNEAQLEKSRLLSDRFSAERPKGSFSTLEIQRTEQGDSAMYLCASSSRGDSEKLFFGSGTQLSVL.

This CDR3 reads CAISALAGVTSSYNEQFF. In DNA form, the CDR3 reads TGTGCCATCAGTGCGCTAGCGGGAGTCACCTCCTCCTACAATGAGCAGTTCTTC. The rearrangement joins TRBV10-3 to TRBJ2-1, with 10 positions matching TRBD2. The CDR3 length is 18 residues. Germline lookup yields CDR1 ENHRY and CDR2 SYGVKD. Trimming cost V 4 bases and J 0 bases; bases outside gene matches: 9.

The genes are TRBV7-9 and TRBJ1-4; tentative D call: TRBD1 (5 bases). V was trimmed by 2 bases and J by 6 bases, leaving 13 bases between them. From germline, CDR1 is SEHNR and CDR2 FQNEAQ (reference sequence). This CDR3 spans 15 amino acids. The CDR3: CASSLPGTGYEKLFF. The CDR3 DNA is TGTGCCAGCAGCTTACCCGGTACAGGCTATGAAAAACTGTTTTTT.

The genes are TRBV19 and TRBJ1-5; D perhaps matches TRBD1 (5 bases). The CDR3 is made up of 15 amino acids. V lost 3 bases to trimming and J lost 7 bases, with 16 bases between them. The germline gives CDR1 LNHDA, CDR2 SQIVND (reference sequence). CDR3 sequence (DNA): TGTGCCAGTAGTATCGAGAGCACAGGACGCCAGCCCCAGCATTTT. Its translation: CASSIESTGRQPQHF.

The chain recombines TRBV27 with TRBJ2-2, with TRBD2 matching 8 bases. This CDR3 is 15 amino acids long. V shed 0 bases and J 7 bases; nucleotides not matched to a gene: 4. Germline assignment: CDR1 MNHEY and CDR2 SMNVEV (reference sequence). Here the CDR3 reads CASSLSALAGGELFF. CDR3 in DNA: TGTGCCAGCAGTTTATCTGCCCTAGCGGGCGGGGAGCTGTTTTTT.

This clone occurred a few times. V is TRBV7-9 and J is TRBJ1-1, with D possibly being TRBD1 (6 bases). The germline V gene has CDR1 SEHNR and CDR2 FQNEAQ (reference sequence). V was shortened by 5 bases and J by 8 bases, with 12 bases between the two germline ends. The CDR3 runs to 12 residues. The CDR3 DNA reads TGTGCCAGCAGCCGAGACCAGGGGGAAGCTTTCTTT. Amino acid sequence: CASSRDQGEAFF. Using reference TRBV7-9 and TRBJ1-1 for the parts outside the CDR3, the full variable domain is DTGVSQNPRHKITKRGQNVTFRCDPISEHNRLYWYRQTLGQGPEFLTYFQNEAQLEKSRLLSDRFSAERPKGSFSTLEIQRTEQGDSAMYLCASSRDQGEAFFGQGTRLTVV.

In this sample, this clone turned up a few times. The chain links TRBV11-2 to TRBJ2-2; a possible D gene is TRBD2 (5 bases). Trimming shortened V by 1 base and J by 1 base, and 10 bases separated the two germline ends. Germline values: CDR1 SGHAT, CDR2 FQNNGV. The CDR3 is 16 amino acids. CDR3 in amino acids: CASSLAGSQNTGELFF. CDR3 in DNA: TGTGCCAGCAGCTTAGCGGGGAGCCAGAACACCGGGGAGCTGTTTTTT. Drawing the rest from reference TRBV11-2 and TRBJ2-2, the complete variable domain is EAGVAQSPRYKIIEKRQSVAFWCNPISGHATLYWYQQILGQGPKLLIQFQNNGVVDDSQLPKDRFSAERLKGVDSTLKIQPAKLEDSAVYLCASSLAGSQNTGELFFGEGSRLTVL.

This chain connects TRBV28 to TRBJ2-3; maybe TRBD2 (7 bases). The CDR3 extends over 15 amino acids. The germline CDR1 and CDR2 sequences are MDHEN and SYDVKM. V was pared by 3 bases and J by 5 bases, with 15 bases between. The CDR3 bases are TGTGCCAGCAGTTTGAGGGGGAGGGCCCAAGATACGCAGTATTTT. Protein sequence: CASSLRGRAQDTQYF.

The CDR3: CASSFSGSSPMGQYF. As DNA, the CDR3 is TGTGCCAGCTCATTCTCTGGTAGTAGTCCAATGGGCCAGTACTTC. The rearrangement joins TRBV18 to TRBJ2-5; D gene ambiguous. This CDR3 comprises 15 residues. The germline V and J ends were trimmed by 5 bases and 10 bases, with 23 bases remaining between them. CDR1 is KGHSH, CDR2 LQKENI, per germline.

The chain recombines TRBV5-1 with TRBJ1-3; D is unclear. The V gene lost 0 bases and the J gene lost 0 bases, with 10 bases spanning the gap. The CDR3 consists of 16 residues. Germline V gene data show CDR1 as SGHRS and CDR2 as YFSETQ. CDR3 sequence: CASSLAGGYSGNTIYF. DNA for the CDR3: TGCGCCAGCAGCTTGGCCGGTGGGTACTCTGGAAACACCATATATTTT.

The chain couples TRBV4-1 to TRBJ1-5; 8 nucleotides match TRBD1. In germline, CDR1 is MGHRA, CDR2 YSYEKL. The CDR3 loop spans 15 amino acids. V dropped 0 bases and J dropped 7; count of bases not matched to a gene: 5. The CDR3 loop reads CASSQDWTGTQPQHF. CDR3 DNA sequence: TGCGCCAGCAGCCAAGATTGGACAGGGACCCAGCCCCAGCATTTT.

V is TRBV18 and J is TRBJ2-3; possible D gene TRBD2, 7 bases. CDR1 is KGHSH, CDR2 LQKENI, per germline. With 3 bases removed from V and 3 bases from J, the gap between germline ends came to 13 bases. This CDR3 region has 15 residues. The CDR3 DNA reads as TGTGCCAGCTCACCTGGCGGGGGCCCTACAGATACGCAGTATTTT. Amino acids: CASSPGGGPTDTQYF.

The chain has TRBV10-1 and TRBJ2-7; 10 bases are a match to TRBD2. Germline V gene data show CDR1 as WNHNN and CDR2 as SYGVQD (reference sequence). The CDR3 has 14 residues. J lost 1 base, V lost 6 bases, and 3 bases had no gene match. In DNA, the CDR3 is TGCGCCAGCAGACTAGCGGGGACTTCCTACGAGCAGTACTTC. It is translated as CASRLAGTSYEQYF.

This rearrangement joins TRBV5-1 to TRBJ2-3, with a weak D call TRBD2 (6 bases). The CDR3 runs to 16 residues. Between the trimmed V and J ends, which lost 2 bases and 2 bases, there was a span of 15 bases. Germline CDR1 and CDR2: SGHRS and YFSETQ. CDR3 nucleotides: TGCGCCAGCAGCTTCCCGCGGGGATTAGTCACAGATACGCAGTATTTT. Translated: CASSFPRGLVTDTQYF.

V usage is TRBV5-1 and J usage is TRBJ2-3, with D perhaps TRBD2 (6 bases). Germline V gives CDR1 SGHRS, CDR2 YFSETQ. The V end was cut by 2 bases, the J end by 3 bases, with 19 bases between. The CDR3 extends over 17 amino acids. The DNA for the CDR3 is TGCGCCAGCAGCTTTCCCCGATTGGAGGGGCTTACAGATACGCAGTATTTT. Translation gives CASSFPRLEGLTDTQYF.

The rearrangement links TRBV18 to TRBJ2-1, with no clear D. The CDR3 totals 11 residues. Trimming took off 3 bases at V and 11 bases at J, with 8 bases between the two ends. Looked up from germline, CDR1 is KGHSH and CDR2 is LQKENI. CDR3 residues: CASSPTEKQFF. The CDR3 DNA reads as TGTGCCAGCTCACCTACTGAAAAGCAGTTCTTC.

The J gene is TRBJ1-6, the V gene TRBV15; no definite D call. The V gene lost 8 bases and the J gene lost 3 bases, with 8 bases spanning the gap. CDR1 LNHNV and CDR2 YYDKDF come from the germline V gene (reference sequence). The CDR3 is 13 amino acids. The CDR3 is CATGQVYNSPLHF. The DNA for the CDR3 is TGTGCCACCGGGCAGGTCTATAATTCACCCCTCCACTTT. Filled out from reference TRBV15 and TRBJ1-6, the complete variable domain reads DAMVIQNPRYQVTQFGKPVTLSCSQTLNHNVMYWYQQKSSQAPKLLFHYYDKDFNNEADTPDNFQSRRPNTSFCFLDIRSPGLGDTAMYLCATGQVYNSPLHFGNGTRLTVT.

The chain combines TRBV7-2 with TRBJ1-2, with D hard to call. The CDR3 is 14 residues long. Germline CDR1 and CDR2: SGHTA and FQGNSA. The V end was cut by 5 bases, the J end by 6 bases, with 16 bases between. The CDR3 DNA reads as TGTGCCAGCAGCCAAACAGCGAGGAACCATGGCTACACCTTC. It yields the protein CASSQTARNHGYTF. The whole variable domain, remainder taken from reference TRBV7-2 and TRBJ1-2, is GAGVSQSPSNKVTEKGKDVELRCDPISGHTALYWYRQSLGQGLEFLIYFQGNSAPDKSGLPSDRFSAERTGGSVSTLTIQRTQQEDSAVYLCASSQTARNHGYTFGSGTRLTVV.

V and J are TRBV7-3 and TRBJ2-2; weak D call: TRBD1 (5 bases). Germline V gene sequence: CDR1 SGHTA, CDR2 FQGTGA. The germline V and J ends were trimmed by 3 bases and 0 bases, with 5 bases remaining between them. The CDR3 runs to 14 residues. The CDR3 reads CASSLTANTGELFF. Written as DNA, the CDR3 is TGTGCCAGCAGCTTGACAGCGAACACCGGGGAGCTGTTTTTT.

This clone was picked up one time. V gene TRBV5-1 combines with J gene TRBJ2-3; D ambiguous. The CDR3 is made up of 11 amino acids. Trimming left V 2 bases short and J 2 bases short, with 0 bases between. CDR1 and CDR2 from the germline V gene are SGHRS and YFSETQ. In DNA form, the CDR3 reads TGCGCCAGCAGCTTCACAGATACGCAGTATTTT. This translates into CASSFTDTQYF.

The sample holds one count of this clone. V and J are TRBV5-1 and TRBJ1-1; TRBD1 aligns across 7 bases. Germline CDR1 reads SGHRS; CDR2 reads YFSETQ. V shed 7 bases, J shed 6 bases, and the junction held 12 bases outside the gene matches. CDR3 length equals 14 residues. CDR3 protein: CASSQQGMGSEAFF. In nucleotides, the CDR3 is TGCGCCAGCTCGCAACAGGGGATGGGATCTGAAGCTTTCTTT.

This clone was detected only once. This rearrangement joins TRBV6-4 to TRBJ2-2, with 11 nucleotides matching TRBD2. The CDR3 consists of 16 residues. Unmatched junction bases numbered 8, after V lost 7 bases and J lost 4 bases. Germline CDR1 reads MRHNA; CDR2 reads SNTAGT. CDR3 in DNA: TGTGCCAGCAAAGTACTAGCGGGAGCAAGCACCGGGGAGCTGTTTTTT. Protein product: CASKVLAGASTGELFF.